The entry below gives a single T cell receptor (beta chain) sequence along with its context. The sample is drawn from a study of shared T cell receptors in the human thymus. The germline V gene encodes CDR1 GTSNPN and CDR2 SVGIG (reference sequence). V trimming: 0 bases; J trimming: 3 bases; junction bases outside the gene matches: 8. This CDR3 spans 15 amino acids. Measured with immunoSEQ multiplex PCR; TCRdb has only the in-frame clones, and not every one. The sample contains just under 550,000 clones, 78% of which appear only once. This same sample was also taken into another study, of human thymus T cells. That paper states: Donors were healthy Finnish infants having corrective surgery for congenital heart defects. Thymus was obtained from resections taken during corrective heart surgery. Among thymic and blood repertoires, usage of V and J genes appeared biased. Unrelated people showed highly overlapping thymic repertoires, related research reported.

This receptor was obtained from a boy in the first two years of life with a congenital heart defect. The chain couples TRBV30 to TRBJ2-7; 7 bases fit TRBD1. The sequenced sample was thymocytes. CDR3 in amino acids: CAWSVPTRQGYEQYF. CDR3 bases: TGTGCCTGGAGTGTCCCGACCAGACAGGGCTACGAGCAGTACTTC.